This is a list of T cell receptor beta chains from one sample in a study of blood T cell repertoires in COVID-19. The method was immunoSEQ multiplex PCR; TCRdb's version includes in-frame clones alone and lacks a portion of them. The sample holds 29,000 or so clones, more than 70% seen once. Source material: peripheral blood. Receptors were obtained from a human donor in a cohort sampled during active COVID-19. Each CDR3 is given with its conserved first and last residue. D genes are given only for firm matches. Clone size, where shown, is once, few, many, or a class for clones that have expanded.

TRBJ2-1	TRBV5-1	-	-	CASSLGGTVNEQFF	TGCGCCAGCAGCTTGGGCGGGACAGTCAATGAGCAGTTCTTC
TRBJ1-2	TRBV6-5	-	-	CASSYDPGEGRYGYTF	TGTGCCAGCAGTTACGATCCGGGAGAAGGACGGTATGGCTACACCTTC
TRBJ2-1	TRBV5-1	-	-	CASSLDSGGWYNEQFF	TGCGCCAGCAGCTTGGATAGTGGGGGGTGGTACAATGAGCAGTTCTTC
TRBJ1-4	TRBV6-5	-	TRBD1	CASTLDRLDEKLFF	TGTGCCAGCACCTTGGACAGGCTTGATGAAAAACTGTTTTTT
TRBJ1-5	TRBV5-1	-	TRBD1	CASSPGGNQPQHF	TGCGCCAGCAGCCCAGGGGGGAATCAGCCCCAGCATTTT
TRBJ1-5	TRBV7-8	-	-	CASSLLRTTGNQPQHF	TGTGCCAGCAGCCTTCTTCGGACTACTGGCAATCAGCCCCAGCATTTT
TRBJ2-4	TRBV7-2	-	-	CASSLGGGRDIQYF	TGTGCCAGCAGCTTAGGTGGGGGCAGGGACATTCAGTACTTC
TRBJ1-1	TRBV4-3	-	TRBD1	CASSQDVRGRRVTEAFF	TGCGCCAGCAGCCAAGATGTCAGGGGGCGCCGGGTTACTGAAGCTTTCTTT
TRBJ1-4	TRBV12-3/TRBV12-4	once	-	CASSLGVRGKLFF	TGTGCCAGCAGTTTAGGCGTGCGTGGAAAACTGTTTTTT
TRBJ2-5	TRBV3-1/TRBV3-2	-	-	CASSPLETQYF	TGTGCCAGCAGCCCCCTGGAGACCCAGTACTTC
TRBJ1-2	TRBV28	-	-	CASSRSTRTAGYTF	TGTGCCAGCAGCCGAAGCACAAGGACAGCTGGCTACACCTTC
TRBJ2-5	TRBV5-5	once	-	CASSFEVGGHETQYF	TGTGCCAGCAGCTTCGAAGTTGGGGGCCATGAGACCCAGTACTTC
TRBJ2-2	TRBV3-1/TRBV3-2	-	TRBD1	CASSRGQGSAGELFF	TGTGCCAGCAGCCGGGGACAGGGGTCTGCCGGGGAGCTGTTTTTT
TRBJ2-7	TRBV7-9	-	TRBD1	CASSGRGGDEQYF	TGTGCCAGCAGCGGGAGAGGGGGCGACGAGCAGTACTTC
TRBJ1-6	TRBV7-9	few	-	CASSSADSPLHF	TGTGCCAGCAGCTCCGCGGATTCACCCCTCCACTTT
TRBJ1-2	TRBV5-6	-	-	CASSPGENYGYTF	TGTGCCAGCAGCCCAGGGGAGAACTATGGCTACACCTTC
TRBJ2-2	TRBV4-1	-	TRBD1	CASSHGQGLNTGELFF	TGCGCCAGCAGCCACGGACAGGGGTTGAACACCGGGGAGCTGTTTTTT
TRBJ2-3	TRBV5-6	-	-	CASSPPGDRRTDTQYF	TGTGCCAGCAGCCCCCCGGGGGACAGACGCACAGATACGCAGTATTTT
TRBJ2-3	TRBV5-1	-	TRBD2	CASSGGTSRTDTQYF	TGCGCCAGCAGCGGGGGGACTAGCAGGACAGATACGCAGTATTTT
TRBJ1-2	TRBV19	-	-	CASSITGHYGYTF	TGTGCCAGTAGTATAACAGGGCACTATGGCTACACCTTC
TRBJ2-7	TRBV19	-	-	CASSIRQENYEQYF	TGTGCCAGTAGTATCAGGCAGGAAAACTACGAGCAGTACTTC
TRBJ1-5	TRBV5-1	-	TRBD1	CASSLTGGANQPQHF	TGCGCCAGCAGCTTGACAGGGGGCGCCAATCAGCCCCAGCATTTT
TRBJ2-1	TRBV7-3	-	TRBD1	CASSTGTGADEQFF	TGTGCCAGCAGCACCGGGACAGGGGCAGATGAGCAGTTCTTC
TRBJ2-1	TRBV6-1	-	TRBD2	CASSETLAGGLRGQFF	TGTGCCAGCAGTGAAACCCTCGCGGGGGGACTAAGGGGGCAGTTCTTC
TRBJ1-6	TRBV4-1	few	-	CASAPAYNSPLHF	TGCGCCAGCGCCCCAGCCTATAATTCACCCCTCCACTTT
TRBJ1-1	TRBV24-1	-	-	CATSDFSGTEAFF	TGTGCCACCAGTGACTTTAGTGGCACTGAAGCTTTCTTT
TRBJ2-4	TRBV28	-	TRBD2	CASSPPPRAGGGIQYF	TGTGCCAGCAGTCCCCCTCCTCGAGCAGGCGGGGGCATTCAGTACTTC
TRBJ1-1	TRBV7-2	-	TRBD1	CASSPRQGNTEAFF	TGTGCCAGCAGCCCGAGACAGGGGAACACTGAAGCTTTCTTT
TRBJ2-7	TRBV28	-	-	CASRPDRGEQYF	TGTGCCAGCAGGCCAGACCGGGGCGAGCAGTACTTC
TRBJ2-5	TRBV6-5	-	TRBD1	CASRQGVRETQYF	TGTGCCAGCAGGCAGGGGGTCCGAGAGACCCAGTACTTC
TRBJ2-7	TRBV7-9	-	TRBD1	CASSGTGGYEQYF	TGTGCCAGCAGTGGGACAGGGGGCTACGAGCAGTACTTC
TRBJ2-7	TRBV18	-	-	CASSPKGTLHLEQYF	TGTGCCAGCTCCCCGAAGGGGACTCTCCACCTCGAGCAGTACTTC
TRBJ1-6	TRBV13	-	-	CASSLGPSGGGNSPLHF	TGTGCCAGCAGCTTAGGCCCCTCCGGGGGGGGGAATTCACCCCTCCACTTT
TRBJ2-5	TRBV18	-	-	CASSPRAQETQYF	TGTGCCAGCTCACCACGGGCCCAAGAGACCCAGTACTTC
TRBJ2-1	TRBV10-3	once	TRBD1	CAISGHGTGTNEQFF	TGTGCCATCAGTGGCCACGGGACAGGGACCAATGAGCAGTTCTTC
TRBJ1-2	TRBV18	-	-	CASSPLPGGYGYTF	TGTGCCAGCTCACCTCTCCCAGGAGGGTATGGCTACACCTTC
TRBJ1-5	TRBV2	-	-	CASRRTDFNSPQHF	TGTGCCAGCAGACGGACAGATTTCAACAGCCCCCAGCATTTT
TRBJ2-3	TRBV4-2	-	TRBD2	CASNALAGGFTDTQYF	TGTGCCAGCAATGCTCTAGCGGGGGGATTCACAGATACGCAGTATTTT
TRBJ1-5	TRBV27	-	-	CASSVAGRGSNQPQHF	TGTGCCAGCAGTGTGGCAGGTCGCGGGAGCAATCAGCCCCAGCATTTT
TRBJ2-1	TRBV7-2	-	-	CASSLVAVPYNEQFF	TGTGCCAGCAGCTTGGTAGCGGTCCCCTACAATGAGCAGTTCTTC
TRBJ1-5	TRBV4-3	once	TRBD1	CASSQERDSRPQHF	TGCGCCAGCAGCCAGGAACGGGACAGCCGACCCCAGCATTTT
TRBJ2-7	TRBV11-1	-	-	CASSLGSAGAGLEQYF	TGTGCCAGCAGCTTGGGTAGCGCCGGAGCTGGTTTGGAGCAGTACTTC
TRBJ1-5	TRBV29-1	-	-	CSGGGKGGTEEPQHF	TGCAGCGGTGGGGGTAAGGGAGGGACCGAGGAGCCCCAGCATTTT
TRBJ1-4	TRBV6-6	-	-	CASRGGNEKLFF	TGTGCCAGCAGGGGGGGGAATGAAAAACTGTTTTTT
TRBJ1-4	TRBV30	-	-	CAWSGSGNEKLFF	TGTGCCTGGAGTGGCTCGGGTAATGAAAAACTGTTTTTT
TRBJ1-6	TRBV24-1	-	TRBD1	CATSELAGTGGIWALHF	TGTGCCACCAGTGAGCTTGCCGGGACAGGGGGAATTTGGGCCCTCCACTTT
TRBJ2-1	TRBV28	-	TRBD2	CASSPIRTSGYNEQFF	TGTGCCAGCAGTCCCATACGGACTAGCGGTTACAATGAGCAGTTCTTC
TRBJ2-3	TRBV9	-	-	CASSGTTGAVPDTQYF	TGTGCCAGCAGCGGAACCACGGGTGCGGTTCCAGATACGCAGTATTTT
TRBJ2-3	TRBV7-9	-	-	CASSLNYLSTDTQYF	TGTGCCAGCAGCTTAAACTATCTGAGCACAGATACGCAGTATTTT
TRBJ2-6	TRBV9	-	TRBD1	CASSVAGQGAPSGANVLTF	TGTGCCAGCAGCGTAGCTGGGCAGGGGGCCCCCTCTGGGGCCAACGTCCTGACTTTC
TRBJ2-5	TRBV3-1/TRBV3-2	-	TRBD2	CASSQDYTSGGETQYF	TGTGCCAGCAGCCAAGATTATACTAGCGGGGGTGAGACCCAGTACTTC